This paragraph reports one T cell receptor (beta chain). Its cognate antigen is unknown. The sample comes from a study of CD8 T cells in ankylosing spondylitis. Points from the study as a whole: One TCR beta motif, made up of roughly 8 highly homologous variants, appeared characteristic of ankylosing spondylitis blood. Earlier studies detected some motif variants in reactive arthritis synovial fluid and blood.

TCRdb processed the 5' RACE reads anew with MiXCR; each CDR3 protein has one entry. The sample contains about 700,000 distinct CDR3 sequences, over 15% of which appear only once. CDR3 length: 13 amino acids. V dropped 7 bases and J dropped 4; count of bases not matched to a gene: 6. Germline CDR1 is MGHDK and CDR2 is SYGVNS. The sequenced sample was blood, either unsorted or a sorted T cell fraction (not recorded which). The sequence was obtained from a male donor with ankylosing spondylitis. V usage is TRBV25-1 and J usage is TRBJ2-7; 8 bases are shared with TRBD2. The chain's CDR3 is CASTGTSIYEQYF. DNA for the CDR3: TGTGCCAGCACCGGGACTAGTATTTACGAGCAGTACTTC.